The 32 T cell receptor beta chains presented below share a single source sample, sequenced in a study of cytotoxic CD8 clonotypes in ibrutinib-treated CLL listed by TCRdb under 2021. The library was obtained by the immunoSEQ multiplex PCR assay. The immuneACCESS repertoire file appears here via TCRdb, limited to in-frame rearrangements. These files lack a portion of the clones; in checked studies, under half of the deficit traces to unresolved V genes, and the cause of the others is not known. The sample table records roughly 130,000 clones; 70% to 80% of these occur just once. The top ten clones comprise over 10% of the sample. What the time point label conveys for this sample: approximately eleven months on ibrutinib. The sequencing used PBMCs, collected after 12 months of ibrutinib treatment. The receptors originated from a human donor with chronic lymphocytic leukemia.

The chain is built from TRBV5-1 and TRBJ2-7; possible D gene TRBD2, 7 bases. V lost 6 bases and J 2 bases, leaving 9 bases between the germline ends. In germline, CDR1 is SGHRS, CDR2 YFSETQ. This CDR3 has 12 amino acids. The CDR3 loop reads CASKGGAYEQYF. The CDR3 DNA reads TGCGCCAGCAAGGGGGGGGCCTACGAGCAGTACTTC.

This clone was seen once. The chain is built from TRBV5-1 and TRBJ1-2; D call uncertain. Germline lookup yields CDR1 SGHRS and CDR2 YFSETQ. Trimming took off 4 bases at V and 3 bases at J, with 13 bases between the two ends. The CDR3 is 14 residues long. CDR3: CASSLRAGDYGYTF. CDR3 in DNA: TGCGCCAGCAGCCTCCGGGCAGGAGACTATGGCTACACCTTC.

The rearrangement joins TRBV27 to TRBJ2-5, with D possibly TRBD1 on 5 matching bases. V was pared by 3 bases and J by 0 bases, with 8 bases between. This CDR3 region has 14 residues. Per germline, CDR1 MNHEY and CDR2 SMNVEV (reference sequence). The CDR3: CASSFGHNQETQYF. DNA for the CDR3: TGTGCCAGCAGTTTCGGACATAACCAAGAGACCCAGTACTTC.

The chain uses TRBV9 and TRBJ2-1; maybe TRBD1 (6 bases). This CDR3 is 15 amino acids long. Germline V gene sequence: CDR1 SGDLS, CDR2 YYNGEE. V dropped 0 bases and J dropped 0 bases, with 7 bases sitting between them. CDR3 region: CASSVGDNSYNEQFF. As DNA, the CDR3 is TGTGCCAGCAGCGTAGGGGACAACTCCTACAATGAGCAGTTCTTC.

V usage is TRBV5-1 and J usage is TRBJ2-2; tentative D call: TRBD1 (6 bases). Trimming took off 7 bases at V and 6 bases at J, with 19 bases between the two ends. The CDR3 extends over 15 amino acids. The V gene's germline CDR1 is SGHRS and CDR2 YFSETQ. The DNA of the CDR3 is TGCGCCAGCCGCGAGGGGTCAGGGGACGCCGGGGAGCTGTTTTTT. This codes for CASREGSGDAGELFF.

The J gene is TRBJ2-7, the V gene TRBV6-6, with D unresolved. Germline V CDR1 and CDR2: MNHNY, SVGAGI (reference sequence). The V and J ends lost 0 bases and 5 bases respectively, with 17 bases between them. The CDR3 runs to 16 residues. Here the CDR3 DNA reads TGTGCCAGCAGTTACTCGAACGGTCCTTGGTTCCACGAGCAGTACTTC. This sequence encodes CASSYSNGPWFHEQYF.

The chain couples TRBV28 to TRBJ1-1, with D unclear. Germline V lookup: CDR1 MDHEN, CDR2 SYDVKM. Between the trimmed V and J ends, which lost 2 bases and 9 bases, there was a span of 7 bases. The CDR3 has 11 residues. CDR3 DNA: TGTGCCAGCAGTTTAGGGTCGCAAGCTTTCTTT. Translated: CASSLGSQAFF.

The CDR3 DNA sequence: TGTGCCAGCAGCCCCCCTAGCGGGAGGGCCTTATACAATGAGCAGTTCTTC. Amino acid sequence: CASSPPSGRALYNEQFF. J is TRBJ2-1 and V is TRBV14; 12 bases are shared with TRBD2. The germline V gene encodes CDR1 SGHDN and CDR2 FVKESK. The V and J ends lost 4 bases and 4 bases, in that order; junction bases with no gene match: 8. There are 17 residues in the CDR3.

V gene TRBV7-9 combines with J gene TRBJ1-2; D unresolved. With 7 bases removed from V and 1 base from J, the gap between germline ends came to 13 bases. Germline CDR1 is SEHNR and CDR2 is FQNEAQ (reference sequence). The CDR3 length is 14 residues. CDR3 sequence: CASTRGIINYGYTF. Written as DNA, the CDR3 is TGTGCCAGCACCCGGGGAATCATTAACTATGGCTACACCTTC. Based on the CDR3 plus reference TRBV7-9 and TRBJ1-2, the full variable domain is DTGVSQNPRHKITKRGQNVTFRCDPISEHNRLYWYRQTLGQGPEFLTYFQNEAQLEKSRLLSDRFSAERPKGSFSTLEIQRTEQGDSAMYLCASTRGIINYGYTFGSGTRLTVV.

This clone was seen a handful of times. The chain links TRBV7-9 to TRBJ1-3, with D perhaps matching TRBD1 (6 bases). Trimming cost V 5 bases and J 0 bases, with 8 bases left between them. The CDR3 sequence is 14 residues long. Germline lookup yields CDR1 SEHNR and CDR2 FQNEAQ (reference sequence). The CDR3 bases are TGTGCCAGCAGCGACAGGAACTCTGGAAACACCATATATTTT. Protein product: CASSDRNSGNTIYF.

The chain carries TRBV11-2 and TRBJ2-1; 9 bases match TRBD2. This CDR3 has 19 residues. V shed 11 bases, J shed 8 bases, and the junction held 28 bases outside the gene matches. Germline lookup yields CDR1 SGHAT and CDR2 FQNNGV. The CDR3 nucleotides read TGTGCCCGATTCCCTCGTGTGCGGGAGGGAAAGGTTATTGGCGATGAGCAGTTCTTC. It encodes CARFPRVREGKVIGDEQFF.

The rearrangement uses TRBV4-1 and TRBJ1-1; the D gene is possibly TRBD1 (6 bases). The CDR3 loop spans 16 amino acids. V dropped 0 bases and J dropped 0 bases, with 11 bases sitting between them. Germline CDR1 is MGHRA and CDR2 is YSYEKL. The CDR3: CASSQDNRGLNTEAFF. The CDR3 bases are TGCGCCAGCAGCCAAGATAACCGGGGGCTGAACACTGAAGCTTTCTTT.

The chain has TRBV7-8 and TRBJ2-4, with D possibly matching TRBD1 (5 bases). The CDR3 is 15 amino acids. Between the trimmed V and J ends, which lost 0 bases and 8 bases, there was a span of 14 bases. The germline V gene has CDR1 SGHVS and CDR2 FQNEAQ. CDR3 bases: TGTGCCAGCAGCTTAGCGTTAGGGGCTGTGGACATTCAGTACTTC. Residues: CASSLALGAVDIQYF.

In DNA form, the CDR3 reads TGTGCCAGCAGCACCCCCCTAGCGGGAGAATGGACCGGGGAGCTGTTTTTT. This encodes CASSTPLAGEWTGELFF. The V and J genes are TRBV9 and TRBJ2-2, with 10 nucleotides matching TRBD2. The CDR3 sequence is 17 residues long. Per germline, CDR1 SGDLS and CDR2 YYNGEE. After removal of 4 bases from V and 5 bases from J, the junction contained 11 bases not matched to a gene.

The chain carries TRBV7-9 and TRBJ2-1; D is perhaps TRBD2 (5 bases). The CDR3 covers 17 residues. Trimming stripped 5 bases from V and 5 bases from J, with 22 bases between. CDR1 SEHNR and CDR2 FQNEAQ come from the germline V gene (reference sequence). The CDR3 reads CASSLPTRRFFNNEQFF. As DNA, the CDR3 is TGTGCCAGCAGCCTACCGACAAGGAGGTTTTTCAACAATGAGCAGTTCTTC.

The chain uses TRBV7-6 and TRBJ2-5, with D maybe TRBD2 (5 bases). Between the trimmed V and J ends, which lost 5 bases and 5 bases, there was a span of 9 bases. The CDR3 totals 12 residues. Germline V gene lookup returns CDR1 SGHVS and CDR2 FNYEAQ. The CDR3 DNA reads TGTGCCAGCAGCCTACGGAGGGAGACCCAGTACTTC. This gives the protein CASSLRRETQYF.

The rearrangement uses TRBV6-5 and TRBJ2-5; D ambiguous. CDR1 and CDR2 (germline): MNHEY, SVGAGI. The CDR3 extends over 14 amino acids. The V end was cut by 2 bases, the J end by 2 bases, with 9 bases between. The CDR3 coding sequence is TGTGCCAGCAGTTACCTAGGAGCTCAAGAGACCCAGTACTTC. It codes for CASSYLGAQETQYF.

The chain recombines TRBV5-8 with TRBJ2-3, with TRBD2 matching over 7 bases. J lost 1 base, V lost 0 bases, and 2 bases had no gene match. The CDR3 contains 15 residues. CDR1 is SGHTS and CDR2 is YDEGEE in the germline V gene. The CDR3 DNA sequence: TGTGCCAGCAGCTTGGTCCTAGCGGGCACAGATACGCAGTATTTT. It translates to CASSLVLAGTDTQYF.

The chain couples TRBV11-3 to TRBJ2-7; D unclear. Germline-derived CDR1 and CDR2 are SGHNT and YENEEA. The CDR3 has 12 residues. Trimming pared 5 bases from V and 3 bases from J, leaving 8 bases between. CDR3 residues: CASSPGGYEQYF. In DNA form, the CDR3 reads TGTGCCAGCAGCCCGGGCGGCTACGAGCAGTACTTC.

This chain links TRBV6-5 with TRBJ1-4, with D possibly being TRBD1 (5 bases). Per the germline V gene, CDR1 is MNHEY and CDR2 is SVGAGI. The CDR3 length is 14 residues. V lost 6 bases and J lost 0, with 8 bases in between. The DNA of the CDR3 is TGTGCCAGCAGGAGGGGTGCAACTAATGAAAAACTGTTTTTT. It translates to CASRRGATNEKLFF.

The chain carries TRBV4-2 and TRBJ2-7, with 11 bases lining up with TRBD2. The CDR3 consists of 17 residues. Per the germline V gene, CDR1 is LGHNA and CDR2 is YNFKEQ. V lost 1 base, J lost 5 bases, and 10 bases stayed unmatched. The CDR3 protein is CASSQGVLAGGPHEQYF. CDR3 DNA: TGTGCCAGCAGCCAAGGCGTCCTAGCGGGAGGTCCCCACGAGCAGTACTTC.

In this sample, this clone turned up a few times. The genes are TRBV5-4 and TRBJ1-2; D is uncertain. The CDR3 is made up of 14 amino acids. Germline CDR1 SGHNT, CDR2 YYREEE (reference sequence). V was shortened by 0 bases and J by 2 bases, with 8 bases between the two germline ends. Written as DNA, the CDR3 is TGTGCCAGCAGCTTGGGGTCAGCAAACTATGGCTACACCTTC. It yields the protein CASSLGSANYGYTF. The entire variable domain, with the rest obtained from reference TRBV5-4 and TRBJ1-2, is as follows: ETGVTQSPTHLIKTRGQQVTLRCSSQSGHNTVSWYQQALGQGPQFIFQYYREEENGRGNFPPRFSGLQFPNYSSELNVNALELDDSALYLCASSLGSANYGYTFGSGTRLTVV.

The J gene is TRBJ1-1, the V gene TRBV4-1; D is uncertain. V lost 0 bases and J 1 base, leaving 9 bases between the germline ends. The CDR3 is 15 amino acids. Germline lookup yields CDR1 MGHRA and CDR2 YSYEKL. The CDR3 coding sequence is TGCGCCAGCAGCCAAGATCAGACTCCGAACACTGAAGCTTTCTTT. Its translation: CASSQDQTPNTEAFF.

The J gene is TRBJ2-5, the V gene TRBV14; tentatively, D is TRBD1 or TRBD2 (6 bases each). CDR1 SGHDN and CDR2 FVKESK come from the germline V gene. Trimming stripped 8 bases from V and 5 bases from J, with 18 bases between. CDR3 length: 14 residues. CDR3 in amino acids: CASRPRGGRETQYF. The CDR3, as DNA: TGTGCCAGCCGACCCAGGGGAGGCAGGGAGACCCAGTACTTC.

V and J are TRBV6-5 and TRBJ2-7; D uncertain. V gave up 6 bases and J gave up 6 bases, with 9 bases separating them. The germline V gene encodes CDR1 MNHEY and CDR2 SVGAGI. This CDR3 comprises 11 residues. The CDR3, as DNA: TGTGCCAGCAGCCGGAGAGGCGAGCAGTACTTC. Residues: CASSRRGEQYF.

V and J are TRBV6-1 and TRBJ2-7; 9 bases are shared with TRBD1. This CDR3 region has 13 residues. The germline V gene encodes CDR1 MNHNS and CDR2 SASEGT. V lost 5 bases, J lost 4 bases, and 3 bases stayed unmatched. In DNA form, the CDR3 reads TGTGCCAGCAGTCGGGACAGGGATTACGAGCAGTACTTC. Translation: CASSRDRDYEQYF.

The V and J genes are TRBV7-9 and TRBJ2-7; 8 bases line up with TRBD2. Germline V gives CDR1 SEHNR, CDR2 FQNEAQ (reference sequence). CDR3 length: 14 amino acids. The J segment lost 2 bases and the V segment lost 4 bases, leaving 4 bases of the junction unmatched. Here the CDR3 reads CASSSREGAYEQYF. The DNA of the CDR3 is TGTGCCAGCAGCTCCCGGGAGGGGGCCTACGAGCAGTACTTC.

The chain recombines TRBV4-3 with TRBJ1-1; D gene uncertain. Germline CDR1 is LGHNA and CDR2 is YSLEER. CDR3 length: 16 residues. The germline V and J ends were trimmed by 0 bases and 5 bases, with 16 bases remaining between them. Here the CDR3 DNA reads TGCGCCAGCAGCCAAGACTTGACCGCCAACCCTACTGAAGCTTTCTTT. Encoded protein: CASSQDLTANPTEAFF.

The V call is TRBV9, the J call TRBJ2-1, with TRBD2 matching 10 bases. The CDR3 sequence is 17 residues long. V was pared by 0 bases and J by 6 bases, with 9 bases of the junction left unmatched. Germline V gene sequence: CDR1 SGDLS, CDR2 YYNGEE. CDR3 in DNA: TGTGCCAGCAGCGTAGTGGTGTCTAGCGGGAGACGCAATGAGCAGTTCTTC. It specifies CASSVVVSSGRRNEQFF.

Here the CDR3 reads CASSLGPSLASDLYTDTQYF. CDR3 nucleotides: TGTGCCAGCAGCTTAGGCCCCAGTCTTGCTAGCGACCTCTACACAGATACGCAGTATTTT. The gene calls are TRBV13 and TRBJ2-3; tentatively, D is TRBD2 (6 bases). This CDR3 contains 20 residues. Per the germline V gene, CDR1 is PRHDT and CDR2 is FYEKMQ (reference sequence). Between the trimmed V and J ends, which lost 0 bases and 2 bases, there was a span of 24 bases.

The chain links TRBV19 to TRBJ2-1; 13 bases agree with TRBD2. CDR1 and CDR2 (germline): LNHDA, SQIVND (reference sequence). The length of the CDR3 is 18 residues. V shed 0 bases, J shed 5 bases, and the junction held 7 bases outside the gene matches. The CDR3 reads CASSIDLPGLAGNNEQFF. In nucleotides, the CDR3 is TGTGCCAGTAGTATAGATCTGCCGGGACTAGCGGGAAACAATGAGCAGTTCTTC.

The chain combines TRBV9 with TRBJ2-7; TRBD2 agrees at 13 bases. The CDR3 runs to 14 residues. Germline V CDR1 and CDR2: SGDLS, YYNGEE. Losses at the gene ends were 1 base for V and 6 bases for J; bases not matched to a gene: 1. CDR3: CASSVRTSGGEQYF. CDR3 coding DNA: TGTGCCAGCAGCGTACGGACTAGCGGGGGCGAGCAGTACTTC.